The 26 T cell receptor beta chains in this list originate from one sample, sequenced in a study of CD8 T cells in Susac syndrome. About 0.45 to 1 ug RNA was reverse transcribed with random hexamers. TCRdb called the immunoSEQ multiplex PCR reads again in MiXCR, with one record for every CDR3 protein. The sample has around 180,000 distinct CDR3 sequences; approximately 95% are singletons. The sample taken for sequencing was CD8+ T cells from PBMCs. The source is a human donor with multiple sclerosis.

This rearrangement joins TRBV27 to TRBJ2-3, with 15 bases matching TRBD2. J gave up 6 bases and V 2 bases, and 3 bases lay outside the gene matches. From germline, CDR1 is MNHEY and CDR2 SMNVEV (reference sequence). This CDR3 contains 16 residues. CDR3 protein: CASSLLGTSGRDTQYF. DNA for the CDR3: TGTGCCAGCAGTTTACTTGGGACTAGCGGGAGGGATACGCAGTATTTT.

The chain joins TRBV20-1 to TRBJ2-1, with 15 positions matching TRBD2. The CDR3 totals 16 residues. J lost 6 bases, V lost 1 base, and 4 bases had no gene match. Germline loops: CDR1 DFQATT, CDR2 SNEGSKA (reference sequence). The CDR3 loop reads CSARAPGLAGGNEQFF. DNA of the CDR3: TGCAGTGCTAGAGCGCCGGGACTAGCGGGGGGCAATGAGCAGTTCTTC.

The V and J genes are TRBV13 and TRBJ2-1; D not resolved. Deletions cut 0 bases from V and 10 bases from J, with 7 bases between. CDR1 and CDR2 from the germline V gene are PRHDT and FYEKMQ (reference sequence). This CDR3 region has 12 residues. The CDR3 DNA follows: TGTGCCAGCAGCTTAGGCCGTATCGAGCAGTTCTTC. Encoded protein: CASSLGRIEQFF. The full variable domain, its missing parts supplied by reference TRBV13 and TRBJ2-1, is AAGVIQSPRHLIKEKRETATLKCYPIPRHDTVYWYQQGPGQDPQFLISFYEKMQSDKGSIPDRFSAQQFSDYHSELNMSSLELGDSALYFCASSLGRIEQFFGPGTRLTVL.

This rearrangement joins TRBV6-5 to TRBJ2-1; the match to TRBD2 covers 12 bases. The CDR3 totals 16 residues. Trimming cost V 0 bases and J 4 bases; bases outside gene matches: 1. Germline V lookup: CDR1 MNHEY, CDR2 SVGAGI. The chain's CDR3 is CASSYSTSGSYNEQFF. The CDR3 DNA follows: TGTGCCAGCAGTTACTCGACTAGCGGGAGTTACAATGAGCAGTTCTTC.

The chain recombines TRBV5-6 with TRBJ1-6; no reliable D call. This CDR3 spans 18 amino acids. V lost 4 bases and J lost 0, with 17 bases in between. The germline gives CDR1 SGHDT, CDR2 YYEEEE. CDR3 DNA: TGTGCCAGCAGCCCAGGACCGACACGGAGCTCCTATAATTCACCCCTCCACTTT. As protein: CASSPGPTRSSYNSPLHF.

The chain employs TRBV9 and TRBJ1-4, with 7 bases that match TRBD1. After removal of 2 bases from V and 8 bases from J, the junction contained 9 bases not matched to a gene. The CDR3 runs to 15 residues. CDR1 SGDLS and CDR2 YYNGEE come from the germline V gene. CDR3 protein: CASSVGAGGGEKLFF. CDR3 DNA: TGTGCCAGCAGCGTGGGCGCAGGGGGAGGGGAAAAACTGTTTTTT.

The V and J genes are TRBV27 and TRBJ2-7; 7 bases fit TRBD1. The germline V gene encodes CDR1 MNHEY and CDR2 SMNVEV (reference sequence). The ends lost 6 bases at V and 2 bases at J; junction bases unmatched: 4. The CDR3 loop spans 13 amino acids. CDR3 sequence reads: CASRRDSPYEQYF. CDR3 sequence (DNA): TGTGCCAGCAGACGGGACAGCCCCTACGAGCAGTACTTC.

V and J are TRBV14 and TRBJ2-1; D possibly matches TRBD1 or TRBD2 (5 bases each). V was shortened by 1 base and J by 7 bases, with 17 bases between the two germline ends. Germline CDR1 SGHDN, CDR2 FVKESK. The CDR3 covers 16 residues. The CDR3 loop is CASSQATGTGVNEQFF. For the CDR3, the DNA is TGTGCCAGCAGCCAAGCGACGGGGACGGGCGTTAATGAGCAGTTCTTC.

The CDR3 DNA is TGTGCCAGCAGGACCGGCCGCGCGGTTGAGGGCTACACCTTC. Its translation: CASRTGRAVEGYTF. The chain joins TRBV27 to TRBJ1-2, with D unresolved. The CDR3 consists of 14 residues. Germline assignment: CDR1 MNHEY and CDR2 SMNVEV (reference sequence). Trimming removed 6 bases at V and 8 bases at J, with 19 bases between.

This clonotype was picked up a small number of times. V is TRBV30 and J is TRBJ1-1; the D is unclear. Trimming shortened V by 5 bases and J by 1 base, and 8 bases separated the two germline ends. The CDR3 has 12 amino acids. Germline V lookup: CDR1 GTSNPN, CDR2 SVGIG (reference sequence). CDR3 sequence (DNA): TGTGCCTGGTCCCTAGGGAACACTGAAGCTTTCTTT. Its protein is CAWSLGNTEAFF.

The CDR3 spells CASSQGSGTEAFF. CDR3 nucleotide sequence: TGTGCCAGCAGCCAAGGATCAGGCACTGAAGCTTTCTTT. The V gene is TRBV14, the J gene TRBJ1-1; D is unresolved. The CDR3 has 13 amino acids. Germline lookup yields CDR1 SGHDN and CDR2 FVKESK. Trimming shortened V by 1 base and J by 4 bases, and 7 bases separated the two germline ends.

Only one count was recorded for this clonotype. This chain links TRBV11-2 with TRBJ1-1; 8 bases align to TRBD1. V shed 5 bases and J 0 bases; nucleotides not matched to a gene: 5. Germline loops: CDR1 SGHAT, CDR2 FQNNGV. The CDR3 extends over 15 amino acids. The CDR3 loop reads CASSPRTGLNTEAFF. CDR3 in DNA: TGTGCCAGCAGCCCGAGGACAGGGCTGAACACTGAAGCTTTCTTT.

The chain joins TRBV25-1 to TRBJ2-2; D is uncertain. V lost 3 bases and J 5 bases, leaving 4 bases between the germline ends. Germline V gene data show CDR1 as MGHDK and CDR2 as SYGVNS. The CDR3 is 12 amino acids. CDR3 sequence: CASSDWTGELFF. In nucleotides, the CDR3 is TGTGCCAGCAGTGATTGGACCGGGGAGCTGTTTTTT.

J is TRBJ1-4 and V is TRBV27; tentative D call: TRBD1 (5 bases). Germline V gene data show CDR1 as MNHEY and CDR2 as SMNVEV (reference sequence). This CDR3 region has 14 residues. V dropped 2 bases and J dropped 7 bases, with 11 bases sitting between them. The chain's CDR3 is CASSLGRGGEKLFF. As DNA, the CDR3 is TGTGCCAGCAGTTTAGGAAGGGGTGGTGAAAAACTGTTTTTT.

This chain links TRBV5-6 with TRBJ2-3; 9 nucleotides line up with TRBD2. The trim removed 4 bases at V and 0 bases at J, leaving 9 bases unmatched. Germline CDR1 is SGHDT and CDR2 is YYEEEE. The CDR3 extends over 17 amino acids. CDR3 in amino acids: CASSPTPSGVSTDTQYF. Written as DNA, the CDR3 is TGTGCCAGCAGCCCAACCCCTAGCGGGGTTAGCACAGATACGCAGTATTTT.

V gene TRBV30 combines with J gene TRBJ1-2; 8 bases map to TRBD1. CDR1 and CDR2 (germline): GTSNPN, SVGIG (reference sequence). V dropped 5 bases and J dropped 5; count of bases not matched to a gene: 4. The CDR3 contains 12 residues. The DNA for the CDR3 is TGTGCCTGGGCAGGGGGCGCGTATGGCTACACCTTC. Translating it yields CAWAGGAYGYTF.

The chain joins TRBV9 to TRBJ2-1, with 9 bases identical to TRBD1. Trimming removed 4 bases from V and 9 bases from J; junction bases left unmatched: 14. This CDR3 is built from 16 residues. The V gene's germline CDR1 is SGDLS and CDR2 YYNGEE. This chain's CDR3 is CASSLTGTGSGTEQFF. CDR3 DNA: TGTGCCAGCAGCCTCACCGGGACAGGGTCAGGTACTGAGCAGTTCTTC.

The J gene is TRBJ2-7, the V gene TRBV5-1; 7 nucleotides match TRBD2. The J segment lost 4 bases and the V segment lost 4 bases, leaving 11 bases of the junction unmatched. The CDR3 loop spans 15 amino acids. Germline CDR1 reads SGHRS; CDR2 reads YFSETQ. DNA of the CDR3: TGCGCCAGCAGCAGAAACCGGGAGGCTTGGTACGAGCAGTACTTC. This sequence encodes CASSRNREAWYEQYF.

The chain employs TRBV7-9 and TRBJ1-1; D is unresolved. Deletions cut 5 bases from V and 4 bases from J, with 11 bases between. The CDR3 has 13 amino acids. Germline CDR1 SEHNR, CDR2 FQNEAQ (reference sequence). The CDR3 bases are TGTGCCAGCAGCCCGACGGGGAGCACTGAAGCTTTCTTT. Translating it yields CASSPTGSTEAFF. The complete variable domain, with remaining parts taken from reference TRBV7-9 and TRBJ1-1, reads DTGVSQNPRHKITKRGQNVTFRCDPISEHNRLYWYRQTLGQGPEFLTYFQNEAQLEKSRLLSDRFSAERPKGSFSTLEIQRTEQGDSAMYLCASSPTGSTEAFFGQGTRLTVV.

This chain links TRBV20-1 with TRBJ1-2, with TRBD1 matching 8 bases. Germline lookup yields CDR1 DFQATT and CDR2 SNEGSKA (reference sequence). The CDR3 sequence is 14 residues long. The CDR3 region has the DNA TGCAGGGGAGAAAGGACAGGGCCGGACTATGGCTACACCTTC. Translated: CRGERTGPDYGYTF.

V is TRBV27 and J is TRBJ2-5, with D tentatively TRBD2 (5 bases). Germline loops: CDR1 MNHEY, CDR2 SMNVEV (reference sequence). Trimming took off 4 bases at V and 5 bases at J, with 14 bases between the two ends. CDR3 length: 14 residues. The chain's CDR3 is CASSSRGPEETQYF. The CDR3 DNA reads as TGTGCCAGCAGTTCCCGAGGGCCGGAGGAGACCCAGTACTTC.

The chain couples TRBV7-9 to TRBJ2-7; D gene uncertain. Germline CDR1 is SEHNR and CDR2 is FQNEAQ (reference sequence). Trimming removed 2 bases at V and 6 bases at J, with 11 bases between. This CDR3 has 13 amino acids. CDR3 protein: CASSLSRVIEQYF. In DNA form, the CDR3 reads TGTGCCAGCAGCTTAAGCCGGGTCATCGAGCAGTACTTC.

This chain connects TRBV7-9 to TRBJ2-1; D remains ambiguous. V was cut by 4 bases and J by 3 bases, with 7 bases left in between. The CDR3 has 13 amino acids. Per germline, CDR1 SEHNR and CDR2 FQNEAQ (reference sequence). In DNA form, the CDR3 reads TGTGCCAGCAGCTCCCTAGGCTACAATGAGCAGTTCTTC. It translates to CASSSLGYNEQFF.

The chain employs TRBV15 and TRBJ2-1; 8 bases map to TRBD1. The V gene's germline CDR1 is LNHNV and CDR2 YYDKDF (reference sequence). The CDR3 is made up of 15 amino acids. V dropped 5 bases and J dropped 7; count of bases not matched to a gene: 10. The CDR3 DNA sequence: TGTGCCACCAGCGGGGACAGGACTCTCAATAATGAGCAGTTCTTC. This codes for CATSGDRTLNNEQFF. The entire variable domain, with the rest obtained from reference TRBV15 and TRBJ2-1, is as follows: DAMVIQNPRYQVTQFGKPVTLSCSQTLNHNVMYWYQQKSSQAPKLLFHYYDKDFNNEADTPDNFQSRRPNTSFCFLDIRSPGLGDTAMYLCATSGDRTLNNEQFFGPGTRLTVL.

The J gene is TRBJ2-3, the V gene TRBV11-2, with D uncertain. Germline CDR1 is SGHAT and CDR2 is FQNNGV. The germline V and J ends were trimmed by 0 bases and 2 bases, with 6 bases remaining between them. CDR3 length: 14 amino acids. CDR3 region: CASSLDGPTDTQYF. The DNA of the CDR3 is TGTGCCAGCAGCTTAGACGGGCCCACAGATACGCAGTATTTT.

V is TRBV15 and J is TRBJ2-7, with no clear D. Germline lookup yields CDR1 LNHNV and CDR2 YYDKDF (reference sequence). The ends were cut back, 1 base at V and 0 bases at J, with 7 bases in the middle. There are 14 residues in the CDR3. The CDR3: CATSRGPSSYEQYF. The CDR3 DNA sequence: TGTGCCACCAGCAGAGGACCCAGCTCCTACGAGCAGTACTTC.